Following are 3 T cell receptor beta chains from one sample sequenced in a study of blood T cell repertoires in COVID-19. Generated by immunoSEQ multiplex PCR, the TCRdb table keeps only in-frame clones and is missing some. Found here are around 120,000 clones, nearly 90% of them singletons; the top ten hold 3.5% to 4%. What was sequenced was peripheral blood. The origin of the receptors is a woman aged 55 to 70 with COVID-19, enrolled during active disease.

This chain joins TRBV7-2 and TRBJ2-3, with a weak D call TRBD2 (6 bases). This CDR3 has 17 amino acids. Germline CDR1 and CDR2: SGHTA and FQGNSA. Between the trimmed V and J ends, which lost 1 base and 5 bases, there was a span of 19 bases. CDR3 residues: CASSLGALALVEDTQYF. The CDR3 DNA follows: TGTGCCAGCAGCTTAGGTGCCCTAGCGCTCGTTGAAGATACGCAGTATTTT.

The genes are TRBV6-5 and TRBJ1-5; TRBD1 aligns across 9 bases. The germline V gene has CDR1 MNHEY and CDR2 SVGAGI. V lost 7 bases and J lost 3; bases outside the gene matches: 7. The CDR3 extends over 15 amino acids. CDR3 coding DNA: TGTGCCAGCAAACCCACACAGGGGGCCAATCAGCCCCAGCATTTT. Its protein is CASKPTQGANQPQHF.

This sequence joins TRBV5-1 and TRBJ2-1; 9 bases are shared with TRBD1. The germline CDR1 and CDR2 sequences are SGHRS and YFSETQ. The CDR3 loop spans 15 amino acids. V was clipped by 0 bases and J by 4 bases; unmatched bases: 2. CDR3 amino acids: CASSLAQGAYNEQFF. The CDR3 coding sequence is TGCGCCAGCAGCTTGGCACAGGGGGCATACAATGAGCAGTTCTTC.